The 10 T cell receptor beta chains below all came from one sample that was sequenced in a study of blood T cell repertoires in COVID-19. Some clones are missing from TCRdb's copy, which holds only in-frame ones; the method was immunoSEQ multiplex PCR. The data hold 310,000 or so clones, with approximately 84% observed a single time. Source material: peripheral blood. The receptors stem from a woman aged 25 to 39 who had recovered from COVID-19.

The chain is built from TRBV7-9 and TRBJ2-5, with D possibly being TRBD2 (5 bases). V was pared by 7 bases and J by 2 bases, with 17 bases between. The CDR3 loop spans 15 amino acids. The germline CDR1 and CDR2 sequences are SEHNR and FQNEAQ (reference sequence). The CDR3: CASTVGPGRQETQYF. The DNA for the CDR3 is TGTGCCAGCACCGTTGGGCCGGGAAGGCAAGAGACCCAGTACTTC.

The chain combines TRBV2 with TRBJ1-5, with unresolved D. The CDR3 length is 16 residues. Germline values: CDR1 SNHLY, CDR2 FYNNEI. Trimming removed 7 bases at V and 0 bases at J, with 16 bases between. The CDR3 protein is CASTERGLYSNQPQHF. The CDR3 DNA sequence: TGTGCCAGCACTGAGAGAGGGCTTTATAGCAATCAGCCCCAGCATTTT.

The rearrangement uses TRBV2 and TRBJ2-2, with D perhaps matching TRBD2 (6 bases). The CDR3 spans 14 residues. V lost 4 bases and J lost 8, with 14 bases in between. Germline-derived CDR1 and CDR2 are SNHLY and FYNNEI. CDR3 in amino acids: CASSGRDLRGELFF. The CDR3 region has the DNA TGTGCCAGCAGTGGGAGGGACCTGCGTGGGGAGCTGTTTTTT.

The V call is TRBV5-4, the J call TRBJ2-3, with D perhaps TRBD1 (6 bases). CDR1 is SGHNT and CDR2 is YYREEE in the germline V gene (reference sequence). This CDR3 is built from 17 residues. The germline V and J ends were trimmed by 4 bases and 0 bases, with 18 bases remaining between them. The CDR3 protein is CASSQKQGPPSTDTQYF. The CDR3 bases are TGTGCCAGCAGCCAAAAACAGGGTCCCCCTAGCACAGATACGCAGTATTTT.

V gene TRBV9 combines with J gene TRBJ2-1; 10 nucleotides match TRBD2. This CDR3 has 15 residues. Trimming at V came to 4 bases and at J to 6 bases, leaving 7 bases not matched to a gene. Germline V lookup: CDR1 SGDLS, CDR2 YYNGEE. CDR3 sequence reads: CASSSSGSQGNEQFF. The DNA of the CDR3 is TGTGCCAGCAGCTCTAGCGGGAGCCAGGGCAATGAGCAGTTCTTC.

The chain combines TRBV7-3 with TRBJ1-5; D gene uncertain. This CDR3 has 13 residues. Looked up from germline, CDR1 is SGHTA and CDR2 is FQGTGA. V was shortened by 2 bases and J by 6 bases, with 8 bases between the two germline ends. The CDR3 region has the DNA TGTGCCAGCAGCTTACAGTCAGGTCAGCCCCAGCATTTT. Protein sequence: CASSLQSGQPQHF.

This chain links TRBV27 with TRBJ1-1; 9 bases align to TRBD1. The CDR3 has 13 amino acids. Per the germline V gene, CDR1 is MNHEY and CDR2 is SMNVEV (reference sequence). V shed 6 bases, J shed 7 bases, and the junction held 6 bases outside the gene matches. The CDR3 coding sequence is TGTGCCAGCAGCCACAGGGGGCCTAATGAAGCTTTCTTT. Its translation: CASSHRGPNEAFF.

V is TRBV3-1 (or the pseudogene TRBV3-2) and J is TRBJ1-2, with D tentatively TRBD1 (5 bases). V lost 0 bases and J lost 4, with 15 bases in between. The germline V gene has CDR1 LGHDT and CDR2 YNNKEL (reference sequence). The CDR3 is 16 residues long. CDR3 loop: CASSQDRNGRGYGYTF. In DNA, the CDR3 is TGTGCCAGCAGCCAAGATAGGAACGGGAGGGGCTATGGCTACACCTTC.

A single count supports this clone. The CDR3 loop reads CASSLGQGHEAFF. The DNA for the CDR3 is TGTGCCAGCAGTCTGGGACAGGGTCATGAAGCTTTCTTT. The chain joins TRBV27 to TRBJ1-1; 9 nucleotides agree with TRBD1. J gave up 7 bases and V 5 bases, and 5 bases lay outside the gene matches. Germline CDR1 and CDR2: MNHEY and SMNVEV (reference sequence). The CDR3 is 13 amino acids.

CDR3 sequence (DNA): TGTGCCATCAGTGATCCCGACAGGGAACCCTCCTACGAGCAGTACTTC. Translating it yields CAISDPDREPSYEQYF. The chain employs TRBV10-3 and TRBJ2-7; TRBD1 aligns across 7 bases. Germline V CDR1 and CDR2: ENHRY, SYGVKD. V lost 3 bases, J lost 0 bases, and 8 bases stayed unmatched. The CDR3 is 16 residues long.